Shown below are 25 T cell receptor beta chains from a single sample sequenced in a study of tumour-infiltrating T cells in Burkitt lymphoma. Data came from immunoSEQ multiplex PCR; TCRdb stores just in-frame clones and leaves some out. The repertoire holds roughly 450 clones, 92% seen once, with just over 4.5% in the top ten. Sequenced: tumor tissue. These receptors were obtained from a human donor with Burkitt lymphoma.

J is TRBJ2-1 and V is TRBV5-4, with D maybe TRBD1 (5 bases). The CDR3 contains 15 residues. CDR1 is SGHNT, CDR2 YYREEE, per germline (reference sequence). V was pared by 0 bases and J by 5 bases, with 12 bases between. CDR3 in DNA: TGTGCCAGCAGCTTGGAGGGGCTCTATGACAATGAGCAGTTCTTC. Translating gives CASSLEGLYDNEQFF.

V and J are TRBV19 and TRBJ2-7; 7 nucleotides agree with TRBD1. CDR1 LNHDA and CDR2 SQIVND come from the germline V gene (reference sequence). The CDR3 has 13 residues. V shed 6 bases, J shed 6 bases, and the junction held 8 bases outside the gene matches. CDR3 in amino acids: CASSPQGIGEQYF. The CDR3 coding sequence is TGTGCCAGTAGCCCACAGGGGATTGGCGAGCAGTACTTC.

The rearrangement uses TRBV5-8 and TRBJ1-1; D remains ambiguous. Germline CDR1 and CDR2: SGHTS and YDEGEE. The CDR3 runs 10 residues. V was trimmed by 5 bases and J by 11 bases, leaving 10 bases between them. The CDR3, as DNA: TGTGCCAGCAGGTCGCAGAAGGCTTTCTTT. Its translation: CASRSQKAFF.

This clone was seen just once. The chain couples TRBV5-1 to TRBJ2-1; 11 nucleotides align to TRBD2. After removal of 4 bases from V and 6 bases from J, the junction contained 9 bases not matched to a gene. CDR3 length equals 16 residues. Germline V gene sequence: CDR1 SGHRS, CDR2 YFSETQ. The CDR3 is CASSGMGLAEGNEQFF. The CDR3, as DNA: TGCGCCAGCAGCGGAATGGGACTAGCGGAGGGCAATGAGCAGTTCTTC.

The chain recombines TRBV5-4 with TRBJ2-3, with D possibly being TRBD2 (5 bases). CDR1 SGHNT and CDR2 YYREEE come from the germline V gene (reference sequence). The V end was cut by 3 bases, the J end by 7 bases, with 9 bases between. The CDR3 runs to 12 residues. CDR3 bases: TGTGCCAGCAGCTCGGACTTGTATACGCAGTATTTT. Translated: CASSSDLYTQYF.

The chain has TRBV4-2 and TRBJ2-1, with TRBD2 matching 13 bases. The J segment lost 1 base and the V segment lost 0 bases, leaving 3 bases of the junction unmatched. The CDR3 totals 18 residues. Germline-derived CDR1 and CDR2 are LGHNA and YNFKEQ. In nucleotides, the CDR3 is TGTGCCAGCAGCCAAGAACTAGCGGGGGGGAGGTCCTACAATGAGCAGTTCTTC. Its translation is CASSQELAGGRSYNEQFF.

The chain links TRBV7-2 to TRBJ2-7; TRBD1 agrees at 7 bases. V trimming: 1 base; J trimming: 4 bases; junction bases outside the gene matches: 4. Germline V gene lookup returns CDR1 SGHTA and CDR2 FQGNSA. This CDR3 has 14 amino acids. In DNA, the CDR3 is TGTGCCAGCAGCTTAGTGAGGGGGCAATACGAGCAGTACTTC. Encoded protein: CASSLVRGQYEQYF.

In the case of this clone: Its ends do not fully match the called genes, so a read error is possible. The V gene is TRBV5-4, the J gene TRBJ1-2, with D maybe TRBD1 (5 bases). CDR1 and CDR2 (germline): SGHNT, YYREEE (reference sequence). The CDR3 covers 14 residues. CDR3: CANSPRTRNYGYTF. The CDR3 nucleotides read TGTGCCAACAGCCCGCGGACAAGGAACTATGGCTACACCTTC.

This clone was detected only once. The J gene is TRBJ2-1, the V gene TRBV9; 10 bases fit TRBD1. The V segment lost 4 bases and the J segment 8 bases; nucleotides outside the gene matches: 12. Germline lookup yields CDR1 SGDLS and CDR2 YYNGEE. CDR3 length: 16 amino acids. In DNA form, the CDR3 reads TGTGCCAGCAGCTCTCGGACAGGGGGTTTAGGCGATGAGCAGTTCTTC. This sequence encodes CASSSRTGGLGDEQFF.

The chain uses TRBV9 and TRBJ2-7, with D unclear. Germline V gene sequence: CDR1 SGDLS, CDR2 YYNGEE. The CDR3 has 13 residues. V lost 0 bases to trimming and J lost 3 bases, with 7 bases between them. CDR3 sequence (DNA): TGTGCCAGCAGCGTAGGTCTAGGCTACGAGCAGTACTTC. Protein: CASSVGLGYEQYF.

This chain uses TRBV19 with TRBJ2-4, with 7 bases matching TRBD1. After removal of 3 bases from V and 6 bases from J, the junction contained 2 bases not matched to a gene. Germline CDR1 LNHDA, CDR2 SQIVND (reference sequence). This CDR3 contains 13 residues. Here the CDR3 DNA reads TGTGCCAGTAGTATGAACAGGGGAAACATTCAGTACTTC. Amino acid sequence: CASSMNRGNIQYF.

The chain joins TRBV28 to TRBJ2-7; D not resolved. The ends were cut back, 3 bases at V and 4 bases at J, with 7 bases in the middle. CDR1 is MDHEN and CDR2 is SYDVKM in the germline V gene. The CDR3 is made up of 12 amino acids. This CDR3 is CASSFSSYEQYF. DNA of the CDR3: TGTGCCAGCAGTTTTTCCAGTTACGAGCAGTACTTC.

V and J are TRBV2 and TRBJ1-1; D might be TRBD1 (5 bases). Deletions cut 8 bases from V and 3 bases from J, with 13 bases between. The CDR3 extends over 13 amino acids. Germline V CDR1 and CDR2: SNHLY, FYNNEI. The CDR3 DNA follows: TGTGCCAGCGGGCAGGGAGTTTACACTGAAGCTTTCTTT. It is translated as CASGQGVYTEAFF.

V gene TRBV5-1 combines with J gene TRBJ2-7, with TRBD2 as a possible D gene (6 bases). The V end was cut by 1 base, the J end by 4 bases, with 15 bases between. The CDR3 extends over 15 amino acids. Germline V CDR1 and CDR2: SGHRS, YFSETQ. CDR3 DNA sequence: TGCGCCAGCAGCTTGCTAGTGGGGGACTCTTACGAGCAGTACTTC. This codes for CASSLLVGDSYEQYF.

V usage is TRBV28 and J usage is TRBJ2-7; D possibly corresponds to TRBD2 (6 bases). The CDR3 is 14 residues long. V lost 6 bases, J lost 0 bases, and 12 bases lay in between. Germline V lookup: CDR1 MDHEN, CDR2 SYDVKM. Here the CDR3 DNA reads TGTGCCAGCAGCGCCGGAGGGACCTCCTACGAGCAGTACTTC. Protein: CASSAGGTSYEQYF.

This chain's CDR3 is CASSSGANQETQYF. The CDR3 DNA is TGTGCCAGCAGCTCGGGGGCAAACCAAGAGACCCAGTACTTC. This chain connects TRBV5-4 to TRBJ2-5, with D perhaps given as TRBD1 or TRBD2 (6 bases each). This CDR3 is 14 amino acids long. V gave up 3 bases and J gave up 0 bases, with 9 bases separating them. The germline gives CDR1 SGHNT, CDR2 YYREEE (reference sequence).

The chain is built from TRBV27 and TRBJ2-1, with D perhaps matching TRBD1 or TRBD2 (5 bases each). There are 12 residues in the CDR3. Germline assignment: CDR1 MNHEY and CDR2 SMNVEV (reference sequence). The V end was cut by 6 bases, the J end by 12 bases, with 15 bases between. CDR3 bases: TGTGCCAGCAGAGACCGGGACCGGGGGCAGTTCTTC. As protein: CASRDRDRGQFF.

The rearrangement links TRBV6-5 to TRBJ2-2, with TRBD1 matching 8 bases. Germline trimming cut 2 bases from V and 7 bases from J; bases unmatched to any gene: 3. Germline V gives CDR1 MNHEY, CDR2 SVGAGI. This CDR3 contains 14 residues. In DNA form, the CDR3 reads TGTGCCAGCAGTTACGGACAGGGCGGCGGGGAGCTGTTTTTT. Translating it yields CASSYGQGGGELFF.

This clone came up a few times. The chain recombines TRBV18 with TRBJ1-1; D not resolved. V was trimmed by 0 bases and J by 7 bases, leaving 9 bases between them. Looked up from germline, CDR1 is KGHSH and CDR2 is LQKENI. The CDR3 consists of 13 residues. CDR3 coding DNA: TGTGCCAGCTCACCACCGATCAGGAGTGAAGCTTTCTTT. Translation gives CASSPPIRSEAFF.

The rearrangement uses TRBV29-1 and TRBJ1-1; possibly TRBD1 for D (6 bases). The CDR3 spans 11 residues. V dropped 7 bases and J dropped 6 bases, with 12 bases sitting between them. Germline V CDR1 and CDR2: SQVTM, ANQGSEA. This chain's CDR3 is CSAPGVSEAFF. The CDR3 DNA reads as TGCAGCGCCCCAGGGGTGTCTGAAGCTTTCTTT.

The chain uses TRBV27 and TRBJ2-7; D is ambiguous. V shed 7 bases and J shed 3 bases, with 13 bases lying between them. The CDR3 totals 13 residues. CDR1 MNHEY and CDR2 SMNVEV come from the germline V gene (reference sequence). The CDR3 region is CASTPPDIYEQYF. CDR3 coding DNA: TGTGCCAGCACCCCCCCCGATATCTACGAGCAGTACTTC.

This clone was picked up a small number of times. The chain combines TRBV6-6 with TRBJ2-7; D not resolved. The V and J ends lost 8 bases and 2 bases respectively, with 16 bases between them. The CDR3 length is 14 residues. Germline CDR1 is MNHNY and CDR2 is SVGAGI (reference sequence). This CDR3 reads CASLLSASTYEQYF. The CDR3 DNA sequence: TGTGCCAGCTTATTGTCAGCTTCCACCTACGAGCAGTACTTC.

This clone was detected only once. The chain links TRBV29-1 to TRBJ2-7; 8 bases align to TRBD1. CDR1 SQVTM and CDR2 ANQGSEA come from the germline V gene. V lost 7 bases and J lost 0; bases outside the gene matches: 8. CDR3 length equals 14 residues. CDR3 nucleotides: TGCAGCGCCCACCCTGGGACAGGCTCCTACGAGCAGTACTTC. Protein: CSAHPGTGSYEQYF.

This clone came up once. V and J are TRBV7-9 and TRBJ2-2; the D is unclear. The CDR3 loop spans 12 amino acids. Deletions cut 5 bases from V and 0 bases from J, with 1 base between. CDR1 is SEHNR and CDR2 is FQNEAQ in the germline V gene (reference sequence). CDR3 in amino acids: CASSTNTGELFF. The CDR3 region has the DNA TGTGCCAGCAGCACGAACACCGGGGAGCTGTTTTTT.

This clone showed up just a few times. J is TRBJ2-1 and V is TRBV4-2, with unresolved D. Between the trimmed V and J ends, which lost 4 bases and 5 bases, there was a span of 9 bases. Germline CDR1 is LGHNA and CDR2 is YNFKEQ. The CDR3 covers 13 residues. CDR3 sequence (DNA): TGTGCCAGCAGCCCGGGCCCCCACAATGAGCAGTTCTTC. Translation: CASSPGPHNEQFF.